This is a list of T cell receptor beta chains from one sample in a study of cytomegalovirus exposure and HLA in healthy donors. Libraries were prepared by immunoSEQ multiplex PCR; TCRdb keeps only in-frame clonotypes and omits some of them. The sample holds approximately 200,000 clones; around 79% are singletons and the top ten take 1.5%. The specimen sequenced was PBMCs. The receptors shown here come from a girl between 5 and 17 years old in good health and CMV-seropositive. Both conserved end residues are part of each CDR3. D genes are given only for firm matches. Clone size is given for some rows only: seen once, a few or many times, or a class if the clone is expanded.

few,TRBD1,TRBJ1-1,TRBV5-1,CASSPGQLMNTEAFF,TGCGCCAGCAGCCCGGGACAGCTAATGAACACTGAAGCTTTCTTT
NA,NA,TRBJ1-1,TRBV5-6,CASSLDIQARGKAFF,TGTGCCAGCAGCTTGGATATACAGGCCCGGGGGAAAGCTTTCTTT
NA,NA,TRBJ1-3,TRBV28,CLIGGEDTIYF,TGCCTTATCGGTGGTGAGGACACCATATATTTT
once,TRBD1,TRBJ1-1,TRBV7-8,CASSLPGQYSMNTEAFF,TGTGCCAGCAGCCTGCCGGGACAGTATTCTATGAACACTGAAGCTTTCTTT
NA,TRBD2,TRBJ2-7,TRBV5-1,CASSLVLAGGLNYEQYF,TGCGCCAGCAGCTTGGTATTAGCGGGGGGCCTAAACTACGAGCAGTACTTC
NA,NA,TRBJ2-7,TRBV29-1,CSVLGLSYEQYF,TGCAGCGTTTTGGGACTCTCCTACGAGCAGTACTTC
few,NA,TRBJ2-1,TRBV27,CASSLDIFRVPYNEQFF,TGTGCCAGCAGTTTAGACATATTCAGGGTACCCTACAATGAGCAGTTCTTC
NA,NA,TRBJ2-3,TRBV5-6,CASSLVDAADTQYF,TGTGCCAGCAGCTTGGTAGATGCCGCAGATACGCAGTATTTT
NA,TRBD2,TRBJ2-7,TRBV7-6,CASGAGTSVAEQYF,TGTGCCAGCGGAGCCGGGACTAGCGTCGCCGAGCAGTACTTC
NA,NA,TRBJ2-7,TRBV18,CASSPRRDYEQYF,TGTGCCAGCTCCCCCCGGCGGGACTACGAGCAGTACTTC
NA,NA,TRBJ1-5,TRBV19,CASIPSPGMSNQPQHF,TGTGCCAGTATCCCCTCTCCGGGGATGAGCAATCAGCCCCAGCATTTT
NA,TRBD1,TRBJ1-2,TRBV4-1,CASGPSSLGQGGPYGYTF,TGCGCCAGCGGACCATCCTCCTTGGGACAGGGAGGCCCTTATGGCTACACCTTC
NA,TRBD2,TRBJ2-3,TRBV7-8,CASSFSPSTSGTDTQYF,TGTGCCAGCAGCTTTAGTCCTTCGACTAGCGGCACAGATACGCAGTATTTT
NA,NA,TRBJ1-1,TRBV5-1,CASSESATGAFF,TGCGCCAGCAGCGAGTCCGCCACGGGAGCTTTCTTT
NA,NA,TRBJ2-7,TRBV5-1,CASSLGQGLNNEQYF,TGCGCCAGCAGCTTGGGGCAGGGACTCAATAACGAGCAGTACTTC
NA,TRBD2,TRBJ2-1,TRBV5-1,CASSLTGTSSYNEQFF,TGCGCCAGCAGCCTAACCGGGACTAGCTCCTACAATGAGCAGTTCTTC
NA,NA,TRBJ1-6,TRBV7-9,CASSLDRGSYNSPLHF,TGTGCCAGCAGCCTCGACAGAGGCTCCTATAATTCACCCCTCCACTTT
NA,TRBD1,TRBJ1-5,TRBV7-2,CASSATGGNQPQHF,TGTGCCAGCAGCGCCACAGGGGGCAATCAGCCCCAGCATTTT
NA,TRBD1,TRBJ1-1,TRBV9,CASSVAGQGYTEAFF,TGTGCCAGCAGCGTAGCGGGACAGGGGTACACTGAAGCTTTCTTT
NA,TRBD1,TRBJ1-4,TRBV28,CASSFEGGSEKLFF,TGTGCCAGCAGTTTCGAAGGGGGCAGTGAAAAACTGTTTTTT
NA,NA,TRBJ2-1,TRBV19,CASSLSGDYNEQFF,TGTGCCAGTAGTCTTAGCGGAGACTACAATGAGCAGTTCTTC
NA,NA,TRBJ2-3,TRBV7-2,CASSAHGRVLSSDTQYF,TGTGCCAGCAGCGCCCACGGTAGAGTACTATCATCGGATACGCAGTATTTT
NA,TRBD2,TRBJ2-5,TRBV7-2,CASSVTSGGRIETQYF,TGTGCCAGCAGCGTAACTAGCGGGGGACGTATCGAGACCCAGTACTTC
once,NA,TRBJ1-1,TRBV27,CASSFATGEAFF,TGTGCCAGCAGTTTTGCGACAGGTGAAGCTTTCTTT
NA,NA,TRBJ2-5,TRBV18,CASSSGVGQETQYF,TGTGCCAGCTCTTCGGGGGTCGGCCAAGAGACCCAGTACTTC
NA,NA,TRBJ2-3,TRBV2,CASSIERGTDTQYF,TGTGCCAGCAGTATAGAGCGGGGCACAGATACGCAGTATTTT
NA,TRBD1,TRBJ1-1,TRBV5-8,CASSLALPGQAIEAFF,TGTGCCAGCAGCTTGGCCTTACCGGGACAGGCGATTGAAGCTTTCTTT
once,NA,TRBJ1-2,TRBV6-5,CASRDRSANYGYTF,TGTGCCAGCAGAGACAGGTCAGCTAACTATGGCTACACCTTC
NA,TRBD1,TRBJ2-7,TRBV30,CAWSLSGTGVDEQYF,TGTGCCTGGAGTCTATCCGGGACAGGGGTCGACGAGCAGTACTTC
NA,NA,TRBJ1-2,TRBV4-3,CASSPTEANYGYTF,TGCGCCAGCAGCCCGACAGAAGCTAACTATGGCTACACCTTC
NA,NA,TRBJ1-1,TRBV7-2,CASSLEAGKSFF,TGTGCCAGCAGCTTAGAGGCAGGGAAATCTTTCTTT
NA,TRBD2,TRBJ2-1,TRBV2,CASEGLAGEYSYNEQFF,TGTGCCAGCGAGGGACTAGCGGGGGAATACTCCTACAATGAGCAGTTCTTC
NA,TRBD2,TRBJ2-3,TRBV9,CASSAASGSTDTQYF,TGTGCCAGCAGCGCGGCTAGCGGCTCCACAGATACGCAGTATTTT
few,NA,TRBJ1-1,TRBV2,CASSAGPNTEAFF,TGTGCCAGCAGCGCGGGCCCGAACACTGAAGCTTTCTTT
NA,NA,TRBJ2-4,TRBV29-1,CSVEVLENIQYF,TGCAGCGTTGAAGTTCTTGAGAACATTCAGTACTTC
NA,TRBD1,TRBJ1-4,TRBV5-4,CASSLGDRGATNEKLFF,TGTGCCAGCAGCTTGGGGGACAGGGGAGCAACTAATGAAAAACTGTTTTTT
NA,NA,TRBJ1-1,TRBV7-9,CASSHGRGQGNTEAFF,TGTGCCAGCAGCCATGGGCGGGGGCAGGGGAACACTGAAGCTTTCTTT
NA,NA,TRBJ2-3,TRBV5-1,CASSLTSSTDTQYF,TGCGCCAGCAGCTTGACTTCAAGCACAGATACGCAGTATTTT
NA,NA,TRBJ2-3,TRBV5-1,CASSVEMAGLTDTQYF,TGCGCCAGCAGCGTAGAAATGGCGGGGCTTACGGATACGCAGTATTTT
NA,NA,TRBJ1-3,TRBV28,CASSPIRESGNTIYF,TGTGCCAGCAGCCCTATCAGGGAATCTGGAAACACCATATATTTT
NA,NA,TRBJ1-4,TRBV11-2,CASSTLRGRQGEKLFF,TGTGCCAGCAGCACCCTAAGGGGCAGGCAGGGTGAAAAACTGTTTTTT
NA,TRBD2,TRBJ2-5,TRBV25-1,CASSISGGAGETQYF,TGTGCCAGCAGTATATCGGGGGGGGCCGGGGAGACCCAGTACTTC
few,NA,TRBJ1-3,TRBV27,CASSIQAGNTIYF,TGTGCCAGCAGTATACAGGCTGGAAACACCATATATTTT
NA,NA,TRBJ2-1,TRBV6-6,CAEGGNYNEQFF,TGTGCCGAGGGGGGGAACTACAATGAGCAGTTCTTC
NA,TRBD1,TRBJ1-6,TRBV14,CASSRGQGAYSPLHF,TGTGCCAGCAGTCGGGGACAGGGGGCCTATTCACCCCTCCACTTT
NA,NA,TRBJ2-2,TRBV29-1,CSVQGTGELFF,TGCAGCGTGCAGGGCACCGGGGAGCTGTTTTTT
NA,NA,TRBJ1-1,TRBV10-1,CASGTAGVAFF,TGCGCCAGCGGGACCGCAGGGGTAGCTTTCTTT
NA,TRBD2,TRBJ2-1,TRBV11-3,CASSTGLMNEQFF,TGTGCCAGCAGCACGGGACTAATGAATGAGCAGTTCTTC
NA,TRBD1,TRBJ2-2,TRBV6-4,CASSDVGTGDTGELFF,TGTGCCAGCAGTGACGTAGGGACAGGGGACACCGGGGAGCTGTTTTTT
NA,NA,TRBJ2-1,TRBV27,CASSWVANANEQFF,TGTGCCAGCAGTTGGGTAGCCAACGCCAATGAGCAGTTCTTC
NA,TRBD2,TRBJ2-7,TRBV5-1,CASSLVAGLAGPEQYF,TGCGCCAGCAGCTTGGTTGCGGGACTAGCAGGTCCCGAGCAGTACTTC